These 32 T cell receptor beta chains came from one sample sequenced in a study of blood T cell dynamics during melanoma immunotherapy. The table came from immunoSEQ multiplex PCR; TCRdb's copy has only in-frame clones and leaves some out. The top ten hold roughly 1.2% of the sample, which has over 20,000 clones, under 90% seen once. Time point defined: pre-treatment baseline. This specimen was blood, taken from a patient treated with checkpoint blockade. Receptors originate from a human donor with melanoma.

This chain joins TRBV9 and TRBJ2-7; maybe TRBD2 (5 bases). Trimming left V 5 bases short and J 7 bases short, with 16 bases between. CDR1 is SGDLS and CDR2 is YYNGEE in the germline V gene. The CDR3 runs to 13 residues. CDR3: CASSADYRGEQYF. The DNA of the CDR3 is TGTGCCAGCAGTGCAGACTACCGAGGGGAGCAGTACTTC.

The table lists this clone with a few counts. The chain combines TRBV5-6 with TRBJ2-1; TRBD1 matches at 7 bases. V trimming: 0 bases; J trimming: 8 bases; junction bases outside the gene matches: 11. The length of the CDR3 is 16 residues. CDR1 is SGHDT and CDR2 is YYEEEE in the germline V gene. CDR3 in DNA: TGTGCCAGCAGCTTGGGGACGGGACAGACCTTCGATGAGCAGTTCTTC. Its translation is CASSLGTGQTFDEQFF.

The chain combines TRBV7-9 with TRBJ1-6; D perhaps matches TRBD1 (6 bases). Germline lookup yields CDR1 SEHNR and CDR2 FQNEAQ (reference sequence). V lost 0 bases and J lost 9, with 18 bases in between. The CDR3 is made up of 17 amino acids. CDR3 loop: CASSLANRGASSSPLHF. In nucleotides, the CDR3 is TGTGCCAGCAGCTTAGCGAACCGGGGGGCGTCTAGTTCACCCCTCCACTTT. The variable domain in full, completed from reference TRBV7-9 and TRBJ1-6, reads DTGVSQNPRHKITKRGQNVTFRCDPISEHNRLYWYRQTLGQGPEFLTYFQNEAQLEKSRLLSDRFSAERPKGSFSTLEIQRTEQGDSAMYLCASSLANRGASSSPLHFGNGTRLTVT.

The CDR3 DNA reads TGTGCCTGGAGGGACAGAAGTAACTCCTATAATTCACCCCTCCACTTT. Its translation is CAWRDRSNSYNSPLHF. The V and J genes are TRBV30 and TRBJ1-6; D perhaps matches TRBD1 (6 bases). V was cut by 3 bases and J by 0 bases, with 12 bases left in between. The germline V gene encodes CDR1 GTSNPN and CDR2 SVGIG (reference sequence). The CDR3 spans 16 residues.

The chain uses TRBV2 and TRBJ2-2; D might be TRBD1 (7 bases). Trimming removed 5 bases at V and 5 bases at J, with 9 bases between. CDR1 and CDR2 from the germline V gene are SNHLY and FYNNEI. CDR3 size: 13 residues. CDR3 protein: CASSSGGTGELFF. CDR3 in DNA: TGTGCCAGCAGTTCAGGGGGGACCGGGGAGCTGTTTTTT.

The chain couples TRBV6-5 to TRBJ1-1, with a tentative D call TRBD1 (6 bases). Germline V gene lookup returns CDR1 MNHEY and CDR2 SVGAGI. This CDR3 has 15 residues. V was pared by 5 bases and J by 2 bases, with 15 bases between. CDR3 amino acids: CASSKDRTPNTEAFF. The CDR3, as DNA: TGTGCCAGCAGTAAAGACAGGACCCCAAACACTGAAGCTTTCTTT.

J is TRBJ2-3 and V is TRBV5-6; D call uncertain. V was pared by 2 bases and J by 2 bases, with 6 bases between. Per the germline V gene, CDR1 is SGHDT and CDR2 is YYEEEE. The CDR3 length is 13 residues. The DNA for the CDR3 is TGTGCCAGCAGCTTCACGCCCACAGATACGCAGTATTTT. This translates into CASSFTPTDTQYF.

The chain employs TRBV14 and TRBJ1-1; D may be TRBD1 (6 bases). The CDR3 length is 14 residues. Germline CDR1 reads SGHDN; CDR2 reads FVKESK. Trimming removed 1 base from V and 1 base from J, with 7 bases in between. The CDR3 DNA reads as TGTGCCAGCAGCCAAGTCAGGGGGAACACTGAAGCTTTCTTT. Encoded protein: CASSQVRGNTEAFF.

CDR3 in amino acids: CATKVGGAEQYF. CDR3 nucleotides: TGTGCCACCAAAGTTGGCGGGGCCGAGCAGTACTTC. This chain connects TRBV27 to TRBJ2-5, with D possibly being TRBD2 (6 bases). The J call may be faulty, since TRBJ2-7 better matches the DNA end. The CDR3 is 12 residues long. CDR1 is MNHEY and CDR2 is SMNVEV in the germline V gene (reference sequence).

This rearrangement joins TRBV11-3 to TRBJ1-4; no firm D call. The ends were cut back, 8 bases at V and 7 bases at J, with 17 bases in the middle. The CDR3 runs 14 residues. In germline, CDR1 is SGHNT, CDR2 YENEEA. The CDR3 bases are TGTGCCAGCCGGCAAGGGAGAGTCGGTGAAAAACTGTTTTTT. Translated: CASRQGRVGEKLFF.

This chain connects TRBV5-1 to TRBJ2-2; 8 nucleotides agree with TRBD1. Germline lookup yields CDR1 SGHRS and CDR2 YFSETQ. Losses at the gene ends were 0 bases for V and 2 bases for J; bases not matched to a gene: 3. CDR3 length equals 16 residues. CDR3 sequence: CASSLVSGGNTGELFF. The CDR3 DNA reads TGCGCCAGCAGCTTGGTTTCAGGGGGCAACACCGGGGAGCTGTTTTTT.

This chain joins TRBV4-1 and TRBJ1-1; D is perhaps TRBD1 (5 bases). Germline V lookup: CDR1 MGHRA, CDR2 YSYEKL. V was trimmed by 1 base and J by 1 base, leaving 13 bases between them. The CDR3 sequence is 16 residues long. DNA for the CDR3: TGCGCCAGCAGCCAAGTGCAGAGAGGGGCGAACACTGAAGCTTTCTTT. It encodes CASSQVQRGANTEAFF.

V and J are TRBV19 and TRBJ1-5, with 8 bases identical to TRBD1. The CDR3 runs 14 residues. J gave up 9 bases and V 7 bases, and 11 bases lay outside the gene matches. Per the germline V gene, CDR1 is LNHDA and CDR2 is SQIVND (reference sequence). CDR3 residues: CASKGQGAVAPQHF. The CDR3 DNA reads as TGTGCCAGTAAAGGGCAGGGGGCCGTGGCGCCCCAGCATTTT.

The V and J genes are TRBV14 and TRBJ1-6; D unclear. V lost 0 bases and J lost 7, with 7 bases in between. There are 14 residues in the CDR3. Germline lookup yields CDR1 SGHDN and CDR2 FVKESK. The CDR3 coding sequence is TGTGCCAGCAGCCAAGAGGTCCGGAATTCACCCCTCCACTTT. Its translation: CASSQEVRNSPLHF. Using reference TRBV14 and TRBJ1-6 for the parts outside the CDR3, the full variable domain is EAGVTQFPSHSVIEKGQTVTLRCDPISGHDNLYWYRRVMGKEIKFLLHFVKESKQDESGMPNNRFLAERTGGTYSTLKVQPAELEDSGVYFCASSQEVRNSPLHFGNGTRLTVT.

J is TRBJ2-1 and V is TRBV2; no definite D call. Trimming shortened V by 3 bases and J by 15 bases, and 15 bases separated the two germline ends. Germline assignment: CDR1 SNHLY and CDR2 FYNNEI. The CDR3 runs to 12 residues. The CDR3 reads CASSDVPPFGFF. The CDR3 nucleotides are TGTGCCAGCAGTGACGTCCCCCCCTTCGGGTTCTTC.

CDR3 coding DNA: TGTGCCAGCTCACCAAGACTGGGACAGGGCGTGCAGCTGGGTGAGACCCAGTACTTC. Translating gives CASSPRLGQGVQLGETQYF. The chain recombines TRBV18 with TRBJ2-5; 9 bases align to TRBD1. The V and J ends lost 2 bases and 5 bases, in that order; junction bases with no gene match: 18. Per the germline V gene, CDR1 is KGHSH and CDR2 is LQKENI. This CDR3 has 19 amino acids.

This clone occurred once. This chain uses TRBV4-1 with TRBJ2-7; 11 bases are shared with TRBD2. The CDR3 is 18 amino acids. CDR1 and CDR2 (germline): MGHRA, YSYEKL. The ends lost 2 bases at V and 4 bases at J; junction bases unmatched: 13. The CDR3 nucleotides read TGCGCCAGCAGCCAAATTTGGCCTGGGGGACTAGCGGTTTACGAGCAGTACTTC. Its protein product is CASSQIWPGGLAVYEQYF.

This chain connects TRBV5-1 to TRBJ1-2, with TRBD1 matching 7 bases. The CDR3 is 15 residues long. J gave up 7 bases and V 0 bases, and 9 bases lay outside the gene matches. Germline loops: CDR1 SGHRS, CDR2 YFSETQ. In DNA, the CDR3 is TGCGCCAGCAGCTTGGGGCCCCCAGGGGGAGCTGGCTACACCTTC. Its translation: CASSLGPPGGAGYTF.

This clone showed up just a few times. The chain links TRBV2 to TRBJ1-5; the D is unclear. CDR3 length: 16 residues. Germline CDR1 SNHLY, CDR2 FYNNEI. The V gene lost 1 base and the J gene lost 2 bases, with 12 bases spanning the gap. CDR3 DNA: TGTGCCAGCAGTGAAGGGCTGATCAACGGCAATCAGCCCCAGCATTTT. Translated: CASSEGLINGNQPQHF.

This chain joins TRBV7-9 and TRBJ2-1, with 8 bases matching TRBD2. The germline V gene has CDR1 SEHNR and CDR2 FQNEAQ (reference sequence). The CDR3 loop spans 15 amino acids. J was trimmed by 4 bases and V by 2 bases; bases with no gene match: 4. CDR3: CASSLLTSAYNEQFF. In nucleotides, the CDR3 is TGTGCCAGCAGCTTACTGACTAGCGCATACAATGAGCAGTTCTTC.

This rearrangement joins TRBV5-1 to TRBJ1-1; D is ambiguous. V gave up 0 bases and J gave up 7 bases, with 16 bases separating them. The CDR3 has 15 amino acids. Per the germline V gene, CDR1 is SGHRS and CDR2 is YFSETQ. The CDR3 sequence is CASSLEQSSSREAFF. CDR3 DNA: TGCGCCAGCAGCTTGGAACAGAGCTCGTCCCGTGAAGCTTTCTTT.

The rearrangement links TRBV6-6 to TRBJ1-4; no definite D call. The CDR3 is 13 amino acids. Trimming left V 6 bases short and J 4 bases short, with 9 bases between. In germline, CDR1 is MNHNY, CDR2 SVGAGI (reference sequence). CDR3 bases: TGTGCCAGCAGCCGAGATTATAATGAAAAACTGTTTTTT. Translating gives CASSRDYNEKLFF.

The chain uses TRBV7-8 and TRBJ1-1, with D hard to call. V dropped 4 bases and J dropped 1 base, with 10 bases sitting between them. The CDR3 is 14 amino acids. Germline loops: CDR1 SGHVS, CDR2 FQNEAQ. CDR3 nucleotides: TGTGCCAGCAGCTCCCGGGCGAAGAACACTGAAGCTTTCTTT. This sequence encodes CASSSRAKNTEAFF.

The chain carries TRBV7-8 and TRBJ1-2, with TRBD1 identical over 9 bases. This CDR3 spans 13 amino acids. J gave up 4 bases and V 8 bases, and 5 bases lay outside the gene matches. Germline CDR1 reads SGHVS; CDR2 reads FQNEAQ. In DNA, the CDR3 is TGTGCCAGCTACTCGGACAGGGGCTATGGCTACACCTTC. Its translation is CASYSDRGYGYTF.

This clone was counted a few times. The chain employs TRBV6-1 and TRBJ1-5; unclear D gene. The length of the CDR3 is 11 residues. V was clipped by 1 base and J by 6 bases, with 1 base between them. Germline V gene sequence: CDR1 MNHNS, CDR2 SASEGT. CDR3 sequence: CASSEGQPQHF. The DNA of the CDR3 is TGTGCCAGCAGTGAAGGTCAGCCCCAGCATTTT.

The table lists this clone with a few counts. This rearrangement joins TRBV19 to TRBJ1-5; D uncertain. This CDR3 is built from 14 residues. Trimming removed 3 bases at V and 4 bases at J, with 10 bases between. Per the germline V gene, CDR1 is LNHDA and CDR2 is SQIVND (reference sequence). In nucleotides, the CDR3 is TGTGCCAGTAGTATTTCGGGGTCTAATCAGCCCCAGCATTTT. It specifies CASSISGSNQPQHF. Using reference TRBV19 and TRBJ1-5 for the parts outside the CDR3, the full variable domain is DGGITQSPKYLFRKEGQNVTLSCEQNLNHDAMYWYRQDPGQGLRLIYYSQIVNDFQKGDIAEGYSVSREKKESFPLTVTSAQKNPTAFYLCASSISGSNQPQHFGDGTRLSIL.

This chain connects TRBV5-6 to TRBJ1-3; 8 bases agree with TRBD1. The ends lost 2 bases at V and 2 bases at J; junction bases unmatched: 0. CDR1 and CDR2 (germline): SGHDT, YYEEEE. The CDR3 consists of 14 residues. The CDR3 protein is CASSLQGAGNTIYF. The CDR3 coding sequence is TGTGCCAGCAGCTTACAGGGGGCTGGAAACACCATATATTTT.

The chain joins TRBV6-6 to TRBJ1-1; possible D gene TRBD1, 6 bases. V gave up 2 bases and J gave up 7 bases, with 8 bases separating them. Looked up from germline, CDR1 is MNHNY and CDR2 is SVGAGI (reference sequence). The CDR3 length is 12 residues. CDR3 region: CASSYGGNEAFF. The CDR3, as DNA: TGTGCCAGCAGTTACGGGGGCAATGAAGCTTTCTTT.

This clone has only one observation. The chain joins TRBV30 to TRBJ1-5; D is unclear. V was cut by 1 base and J by 2 bases, with 3 bases left in between. CDR1 GTSNPN and CDR2 SVGIG come from the germline V gene (reference sequence). There are 12 residues in the CDR3. CDR3 nucleotides: TGTGCCTGGAGTGGGCGCAATCAGCCCCAGCATTTT. Its translation is CAWSGRNQPQHF.

The chain uses TRBV6-1 and TRBJ1-6, with 10 bases aligning to TRBD1. In germline, CDR1 is MNHNS, CDR2 SASEGT. CDR3 length: 15 amino acids. The trim removed 8 bases at V and 6 bases at J, leaving 7 bases unmatched. The CDR3 region has the DNA TGTGCCAGCCGAGTGACAGGGGGCGTTAATTCACCCCTCCACTTT. Residues: CASRVTGGVNSPLHF.

V usage is TRBV6-5 and J usage is TRBJ1-1; tentative D call: TRBD1 (6 bases). The germline V gene encodes CDR1 MNHEY and CDR2 SVGAGI. Trimming cost V 6 bases and J 6 bases, with 17 bases left between them. The CDR3 covers 14 residues. DNA of the CDR3: TGTGCCAGCAGGGACGGACGTAGGGGGGCTGAAGCTTTCTTT. Translation: CASRDGRRGAEAFF.

The gene calls are TRBV15 and TRBJ1-5; possible D gene TRBD1, 5 bases. This CDR3 has 15 amino acids. Germline V gene data show CDR1 as LNHNV and CDR2 as YYDKDF (reference sequence). Trimming removed 1 base at V and 3 bases at J, with 10 bases between. As DNA, the CDR3 is TGTGCCACCAGCAGAGGCAGGGTATCCAATCAGCCCCAGCATTTT. Translating gives CATSRGRVSNQPQHF.